The entry below describes one TCR beta chain. Its specificity is unknown. V lost 3 bases and J 6 bases, leaving 12 bases between the germline ends. Germline CDR1 MNHEY, CDR2 SVGEGT. This CDR3 region has 14 residues. This specimen belongs to a study of T cell responses to AZD1222 COVID-19 vaccine. Study conclusions and caveats: Just 5 or 6 AZD1222 recipients tested seropositive at baseline. Of spike-specific TCRs, nearly half reportedly target regions left unmutated in variants. Sampling that yielded the repertoires occurred only after the peak T cell response.

Produced via immunoSEQ multiplex PCR; TCRdb's table is partial and in-frame only. This table holds roughly 96,000 clones, roughly nine tenths found once. The chain couples TRBV6-2 or TRBV6-3 to TRBJ1-5; D is unclear. The source was peripheral blood, collected on day 0 of AZD1222 vaccination. This receptor was obtained from an adult in good health. CDR3 in DNA: TGTGCCAGCAGTTATTTGAGGGAGATTCAGCCCCAGCATTTT. Translating gives CASSYLREIQPQHF.